These 11 T cell receptor beta chains share one sample of origin, sequenced in a study of cytomegalovirus exposure and HLA in healthy donors. Vbeta (60) and Jbeta (13) primers were used in the PCR. Measured with immunoSEQ multiplex PCR; TCRdb has only the in-frame clones, and not every one. The sample holds about 240,000 clones; approximately 80% are singletons and the top ten take about 7.5%. The sample was PBMCs. These receptors came from a woman in her sixties in good health and CMV-seropositive.

J is TRBJ2-2 and V is TRBV23-1; 7 positions agree with TRBD1. TRBV23-1 is reported as an ORF; its role is uncertain. After removal of 2 bases from V and 6 bases from J, the junction contained 9 bases not matched to a gene. The CDR3 length is 16 residues. CDR3: CASSQPDRVRSGELFF. As DNA, the CDR3 is TGCGCCAGCAGTCAACCTGACAGGGTTCGGTCCGGGGAGCTGTTTTTT.

The chain carries TRBV5-1 and TRBJ1-5; D is perhaps TRBD1 (5 bases). Germline V gene data show CDR1 as SGHRS and CDR2 as YFSETQ. The CDR3 is made up of 15 amino acids. V lost 4 bases to trimming and J lost 4 bases, with 15 bases between them. Here the CDR3 reads CASSPQSGPNQPQHF. The CDR3, as DNA: TGCGCCAGCAGCCCCCAGTCAGGGCCTAATCAGCCCCAGCATTTT.

The chain combines TRBV29-1 with TRBJ2-7, with a possible D match to TRBD1 (5 bases). The CDR3 is 14 residues long. The germline V gene encodes CDR1 SQVTM and CDR2 ANQGSEA. V was clipped by 2 bases and J by 2 bases, with 13 bases between them. The CDR3 protein is CSVESPGRAYEQYF. CDR3 nucleotide sequence: TGCAGCGTTGAATCCCCAGGGCGCGCCTACGAGCAGTACTTC.

This clone appeared once. The chain has TRBV11-2 and TRBJ2-7; 7 bases are shared with TRBD2. J was trimmed by 2 bases and V by 1 base; bases with no gene match: 11. CDR1 and CDR2 (germline): SGHAT, FQNNGV. This CDR3 has 17 residues. The CDR3, as DNA: TGTGCCAGCAGCTTAGGACCCATCGCTAGCGGTGCCTACGAGCAGTACTTC. Translating it yields CASSLGPIASGAYEQYF.

V gene TRBV4-1 combines with J gene TRBJ2-3; 13 nucleotides line up with TRBD2. Trimming removed 3 bases from V and 5 bases from J; junction bases left unmatched: 5. In germline, CDR1 is MGHRA, CDR2 YSYEKL. This CDR3 region has 16 residues. CDR3 DNA: TGCGCCAGCAGCCACCAACTAGCGGGAGGGGGAGATACGCAGTATTTT. It translates to CASSHQLAGGGDTQYF.

The chain carries TRBV6-1 and TRBJ2-3, with 7 bases matching TRBD1. V shed 6 bases, J shed 1 base, and the junction held 7 bases outside the gene matches. In germline, CDR1 is MNHNS, CDR2 SASEGT. CDR3 length: 15 amino acids. Here the CDR3 reads CASSPETGRTDTQYF. The CDR3 nucleotides read TGTGCCAGCAGCCCCGAGACAGGGCGCACAGATACGCAGTATTTT.

The rearrangement joins TRBV6-1 to TRBJ2-5; 8 bases match TRBD1. The end of the DNA fits TRBJ2-7 better, so the J call may be wrong. The germline CDR1 and CDR2 sequences are MNHNS and SASEGT. The CDR3 is 14 amino acids. Here the CDR3 reads CASIPTGESYEQYF. CDR3 bases: TGTGCCAGCATCCCGACAGGGGAGTCCTACGAGCAGTACTTC.

The chain carries TRBV6-1 and TRBJ2-3; 14 bases map to TRBD2. Per the germline V gene, CDR1 is MNHNS and CDR2 is SASEGT. The V and J ends lost 2 bases and 4 bases, in that order; junction bases with no gene match: 14. The CDR3 consists of 20 residues. The CDR3 nucleotides are TGTGCCAGCAGTGAACGGGGGGCGCCGGGACTAGCGGGAGTTGCAGATACGCAGTATTTT. This gives the protein CASSERGAPGLAGVADTQYF.

This clone was seen a handful of times. J is TRBJ2-1 and V is TRBV6-5, with D perhaps TRBD1 (6 bases). Germline-derived CDR1 and CDR2 are MNHEY and SVGAGI. Trimming left V 2 bases short and J 3 bases short, with 11 bases between. This CDR3 region has 15 residues. The CDR3 sequence is CASSYGGHSYNEQFF. The CDR3 nucleotides read TGTGCCAGCAGTTACGGGGGCCATAGCTACAATGAGCAGTTCTTC.

This chain joins TRBV30 and TRBJ1-5; possibly TRBD1 for D (6 bases). The V end lost 5 bases, the J end lost 6 bases, and 14 bases lay between the germline ends. Looked up from germline, CDR1 is GTSNPN and CDR2 is SVGIG (reference sequence). This CDR3 contains 13 residues. CDR3 coding DNA: TGTGCCTGGGCGCACAGGGCGGGTCAGCCCCAGCATTTT. Translation gives CAWAHRAGQPQHF.

This chain uses TRBV5-1 with TRBJ2-1; 7 bases are a match to TRBD1. Germline V gene sequence: CDR1 SGHRS, CDR2 YFSETQ. The CDR3 is made up of 14 amino acids. With V trimmed by 0 bases and J by 6 bases, 3 bases remained unmatched. The CDR3 loop reads CASSLGGQANEQFF. Written as DNA, the CDR3 is TGCGCCAGCAGCTTGGGCGGACAGGCCAATGAGCAGTTCTTC.